This T cell receptor (beta chain) stems from a study of CD8 T cells in Susac syndrome. V trimming: 2 bases; J trimming: 14 bases; junction bases outside the gene matches: 18. This CDR3 is built from 16 residues. Looked up from germline, CDR1 is SNHLY and CDR2 is FYNNEI. Reverse transcription of roughly 0.45 to 1 ug RNA used random hexamers. TCRdb ran MiXCR on the immunoSEQ multiplex PCR reads and lists one entry per CDR3 protein. This sample has 95,000 to 150,000 distinct CDR3 sequences, with roughly 94% found just once. This clonotype was sampled from a human donor with Susac syndrome. What was sequenced was CD8+ T cells from PBMCs. The chain links TRBV2 to TRBJ2-3; the match to TRBD1 covers 8 bases. The CDR3 DNA is TGTGCCAGCAGTGAACGGGACAGGACCGGACGGACGGTTCGGTATTTT. Its translation: CASSERDRTGRTVRYF.